The T cell receptor beta chain described here comes from a study of T cell changes during pregnancy in multiple sclerosis. Sequenced by immunoSEQ multiplex PCR; TCRdb stores in-frame clones only, minus some. The top ten hold about 8.9% of the sample, which has tens of thousands of clones, around 92% seen once. The origin of this receptor is a female donor with multiple sclerosis, enrolled in a pregnancy study. Sequencing used CD8+ T cells from peripheral blood mononuclear cells, obtained in the third trimester of pregnancy.

The CDR3 region has the DNA TGTGCCAGCAGCCCCGGGACACCTCTCGAGCAGTACTTC. Translated: CASSPGTPLEQYF. The chain carries TRBV9 and TRBJ2-7, with a possible D match to TRBD1 (6 bases). Germline assignment: CDR1 SGDLS and CDR2 YYNGEE. The CDR3 is 13 residues long. V lost 4 bases and J 6 bases, leaving 14 bases between the germline ends.